A selection of T cell receptor beta chains follows, all from one sample in a study of early T cells in non-severe SARS-CoV-2 infection. TCRdb re-called the 5' RACE reads through MiXCR, storing one row per CDR3 protein. The sample yields about 70,000 distinct CDR3 sequences, approximately 14% seen once. The sample here was whole blood, taken at baseline. These receptors originate from an adult who was a healthcare worker with PCR-confirmed SARS-CoV-2 infection or an uninfected control (not recorded which). Each CDR3 is given with its conserved first and last residue. The D gene is left open where the match is weak. Rows give clone size only sometimes, using once, few, many, or a class for an expanded clone.

d_gene: NA; v_gene: TRBV7-9; abundance: few; CDR3aa: CASSLETRDDEQYF
d_gene: NA; v_gene: TRBV2; abundance: few; CDR3aa: CASSGGGGQAYEQYF
d_gene: NA; v_gene: TRBV11-2; abundance: many; CDR3aa: CASSLKRAGINTEAFF
d_gene: TRBD1; v_gene: TRBV29-1; abundance: many; CDR3aa: CSVEQGANTIYF
d_gene: NA; v_gene: TRBV28; abundance: few; CDR3aa: CASSRIGRGVYGYTF
d_gene: NA; v_gene: TRBV7-3; abundance: few; CDR3aa: CASSKGLGETQYF
d_gene: NA; v_gene: TRBV20-1; abundance: NA; CDR3aa: CSARDLKSSSTDTQYF
d_gene: NA; v_gene: TRBV6-1; abundance: few; CDR3aa: CASLLLHQETQYF
d_gene: NA; v_gene: TRBV6-6; abundance: few; CDR3aa: CASRNTGTRNEQFF
d_gene: NA; v_gene: TRBV5-6; abundance: few; CDR3aa: CASSLARGQRRMNTEAFF
d_gene: NA; v_gene: TRBV12-3/TRBV12-4; abundance: few; CDR3aa: CASSQRDEQFF
d_gene: TRBD2; v_gene: TRBV27; abundance: few; CDR3aa: CASSSKTGGAGELFF
d_gene: NA; v_gene: TRBV21-1; abundance: NA; CDR3aa: CASNGKSSYEQYF
d_gene: NA; v_gene: TRBV19; abundance: few; CDR3aa: CASRFGPWNTGELFF
d_gene: NA; v_gene: TRBV7-9; abundance: few; CDR3aa: CASSFGPESEQFF
d_gene: NA; v_gene: TRBV30; abundance: few; CDR3aa: CAWSIGIEAYF
d_gene: NA; v_gene: TRBV18; abundance: few; CDR3aa: CASSPPRGAMVKNIQYF
d_gene: TRBD1; v_gene: TRBV28; abundance: NA; CDR3aa: CASSSGQGYQPQHF
d_gene: TRBD1; v_gene: TRBV7-8; abundance: NA; CDR3aa: CASRQRDRGPNTEAFF
d_gene: TRBD2; v_gene: TRBV20-1; abundance: NA; CDR3aa: CSAREPLAGVKNTQYF
d_gene: TRBD1; v_gene: TRBV25-1; abundance: few; CDR3aa: CASSAGQGTYEQYF
d_gene: NA; v_gene: TRBV7-9; abundance: many; CDR3aa: CASSLAHGQPYEQYF
d_gene: NA; v_gene: TRBV7-3; abundance: NA; CDR3aa: CASSLGVGSPYEQYF
d_gene: NA; v_gene: TRBV5-4; abundance: many; CDR3aa: CASSVDSNQPQHF
d_gene: TRBD1; v_gene: TRBV29-1; abundance: few; CDR3aa: CSVERQGGIQYF
d_gene: TRBD1; v_gene: TRBV7-9; abundance: few; CDR3aa: CASSRGQARSYNEQFF
d_gene: NA; v_gene: TRBV28; abundance: few; CDR3aa: CASSRVLSSNQPQHF
d_gene: NA; v_gene: TRBV18; abundance: NA; CDR3aa: CASSPTRQRYNEQFF
d_gene: TRBD1; v_gene: TRBV7-9; abundance: many; CDR3aa: CASNYGTGTGEPEAFF
d_gene: NA; v_gene: TRBV5-6; abundance: NA; CDR3aa: CASSLDQNSPLHF
d_gene: NA; v_gene: TRBV5-1; abundance: few; CDR3aa: CASSLDRGFTEAFF
d_gene: NA; v_gene: TRBV3-1; abundance: few; CDR3aa: CASSQAPPGAGPETQYF
d_gene: TRBD1; v_gene: TRBV5-1; abundance: few; CDR3aa: CASSLGDRDNNEQFF
d_gene: NA; v_gene: TRBV20-1; abundance: NA; CDR3aa: CSARDNGAPTYNEQFF
d_gene: NA; v_gene: TRBV6-6; abundance: NA; CDR3aa: CASSYRGSDDEQFF
d_gene: NA; v_gene: TRBV18; abundance: many; CDR3aa: CASSPTGRDYGYTF
d_gene: NA; v_gene: TRBV6-4; abundance: many; CDR3aa: CASKPNQPQHF
d_gene: TRBD2; v_gene: TRBV3-1; abundance: few; CDR3aa: CASSPWTSGKHEQFF
d_gene: TRBD1; v_gene: TRBV5-1; abundance: NA; CDR3aa: CASSLGQGGEQYF
d_gene: NA; v_gene: TRBV2; abundance: many; CDR3aa: CASLGLSNTEAFF
d_gene: TRBD1; v_gene: TRBV19; abundance: many; CDR3aa: CASSKTGGIYEQYF
d_gene: TRBD2; v_gene: TRBV5-1; abundance: NA; CDR3aa: CASSFGPSGTGYEQYF
d_gene: NA; v_gene: TRBV5-1; abundance: NA; CDR3aa: CASSLVVAQYNEQFF
d_gene: NA; v_gene: TRBV20-1; abundance: few; CDR3aa: CSARQGRGANVLTF
d_gene: NA; v_gene: TRBV2; abundance: NA; CDR3aa: CASSEAQHFEQYF
d_gene: TRBD2; v_gene: TRBV20-1; abundance: few; CDR3aa: CSARATGLAGHTPYEQYF
d_gene: NA; v_gene: TRBV5-1; abundance: many; CDR3aa: CASSLRLADTQYF